This T cell receptor (beta chain) is drawn from a study of preoperative IRX-2 immunotherapy in early breast cancer. Germline V lookup: CDR1 SGHTA, CDR2 FQGTGA. The CDR3 runs 12 residues. Deletions cut 1 base from V and 5 bases from J, with 2 bases between. Some clones are missing from TCRdb's copy, which holds only in-frame ones; the method was immunoSEQ multiplex PCR. The table lists about 67,000 clones, approximately 94% of them singletons. Indicated treatment: preoperative locoregional IRX-2 cytokine immunotherapy. Patients received preoperative, locoregional IRX-2 cytokine immunotherapy in a phase Ib study.

The genes are TRBV7-3 and TRBJ2-2; no firm D call. Sample collection was performed from a patient treated with IRX-2 immunotherapy. The receptor's source is a human donor with breast cancer. CDR3 coding DNA: TGTGCCAGCAGCTTAAATACCGGGGAGCTGTTTTTT. Translating gives CASSLNTGELFF.